Detailed here is one TCR beta chain. The antigen is unknown. These data are taken from a study of blood T cells in healthy people across ages. Broader study findings: There was a strong correlation between TCR beta diversity and naive T cell percentage.

The CDR3 length is 16 residues. The germline CDR1 and CDR2 sequences are SGHDT and YYEEEE. V was pared by 0 bases and J by 7 bases, with 7 bases of the junction left unmatched. Alongside a J-beta primer mix, a sample-barcoded 5' primer served in a second PCR lasting roughly 7 to 11 cycles. TCRdb reprocessed the 5' RACE reads via MiXCR and lists one record per CDR3 protein. In the table there are approximately 780,000 distinct CDR3 sequences, around a quarter of which are singletons. These same records also appear under a second study, on T cells of mothers and their children. That report notes: Nine systemically healthy Caucasian donors: three mothers, six children.

The TCR originated in a boy between 10 and 17 years old in good health. Material: blood. The chain recombines TRBV5-6 with TRBJ2-5; 12 bases are a match to TRBD2. The CDR3 region has the DNA TGTGCCAGCAGCTTGGGACTAGCGGGGGCCCGGGGGACCCAGTACTTC. This sequence encodes CASSLGLAGARGTQYF. The entire variable domain, with the rest obtained from reference TRBV5-6 and TRBJ2-5, is as follows: DAGVTQSPTHLIKTRGQQVTLRCSPKSGHDTVSWYQQALGQGPQFIFQYYEEEERQRGNFPDRFSGHQFPNYSSELNVNALLLGDSALYLCASSLGLAGARGTQYFGPGTRLLVL.